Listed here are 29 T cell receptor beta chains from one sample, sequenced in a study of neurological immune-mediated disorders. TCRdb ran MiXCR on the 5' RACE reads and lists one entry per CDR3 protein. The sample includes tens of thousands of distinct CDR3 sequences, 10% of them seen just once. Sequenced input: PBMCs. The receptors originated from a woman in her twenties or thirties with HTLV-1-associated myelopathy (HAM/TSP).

The CDR3 DNA reads TGCGCCAGCAGTGAAGGGAAAGATACGCAGTATTTT. Protein product: CASSEGKDTQYF. This chain connects TRBV10-1 to TRBJ2-3; D gene ambiguous. CDR1 WNHNN and CDR2 SYGVQD come from the germline V gene (reference sequence). V was pared by 3 bases and J by 5 bases, with 6 bases between. This CDR3 region has 12 residues.

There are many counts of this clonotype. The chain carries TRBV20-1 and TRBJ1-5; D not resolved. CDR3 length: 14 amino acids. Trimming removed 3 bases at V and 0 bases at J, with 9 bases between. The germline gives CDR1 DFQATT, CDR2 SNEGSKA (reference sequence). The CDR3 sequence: CSASRPYSNQPQHF. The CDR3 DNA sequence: TGCAGTGCTAGTCGTCCCTATAGCAATCAGCCCCAGCATTTT.

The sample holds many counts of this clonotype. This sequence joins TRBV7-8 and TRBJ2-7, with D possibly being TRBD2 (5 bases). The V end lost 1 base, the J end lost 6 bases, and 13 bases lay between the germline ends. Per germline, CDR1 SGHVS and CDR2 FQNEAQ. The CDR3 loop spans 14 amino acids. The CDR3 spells CASSLGRGRGEQYF. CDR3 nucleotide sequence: TGTGCCAGCAGCTTAGGGCGAGGACGGGGCGAGCAGTACTTC. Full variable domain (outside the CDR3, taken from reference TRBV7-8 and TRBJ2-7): GAGVSQSPRYKVAKRGQDVALRCDPISGHVSLFWYQQALGQGPEFLTYFQNEAQLDKSGLPSDRFFAERPEGSVSTLKIQRTQQEDSAVYLCASSLGRGRGEQYFGPGTRLTVT.

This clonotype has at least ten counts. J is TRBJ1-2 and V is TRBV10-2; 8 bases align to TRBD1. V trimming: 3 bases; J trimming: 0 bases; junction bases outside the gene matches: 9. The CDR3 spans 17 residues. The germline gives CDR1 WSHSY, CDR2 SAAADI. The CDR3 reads CASSDGTGAPSNYGYTF. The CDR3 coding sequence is TGCGCCAGCAGTGATGGGACAGGCGCTCCGTCTAACTATGGCTACACCTTC.

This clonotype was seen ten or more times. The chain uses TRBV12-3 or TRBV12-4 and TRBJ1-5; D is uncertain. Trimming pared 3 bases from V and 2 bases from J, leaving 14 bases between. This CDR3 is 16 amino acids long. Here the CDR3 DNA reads TGTGCCAGCAGTTTGTTCCGGGCAGGACGCAATCAGCCCCAGCATTTT. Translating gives CASSLFRAGRNQPQHF.

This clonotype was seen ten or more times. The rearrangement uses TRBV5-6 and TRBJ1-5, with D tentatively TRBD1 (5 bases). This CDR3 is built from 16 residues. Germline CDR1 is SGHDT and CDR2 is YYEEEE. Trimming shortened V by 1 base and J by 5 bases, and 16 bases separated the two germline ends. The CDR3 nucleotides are TGTGCCAGCAGCTTGATGGGGGGACTTTCCCATCAGCCCCAGCATTTT. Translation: CASSLMGGLSHQPQHF.

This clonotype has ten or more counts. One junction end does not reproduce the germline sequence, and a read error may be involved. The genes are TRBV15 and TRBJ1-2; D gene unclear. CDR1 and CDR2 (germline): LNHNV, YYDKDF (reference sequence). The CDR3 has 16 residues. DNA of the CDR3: TGTGCCACCAGCCCTCCCGGGGAAGAGGCAGCCTATCGCTACACCTTC. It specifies CATSPPGEEAAYRYTF.

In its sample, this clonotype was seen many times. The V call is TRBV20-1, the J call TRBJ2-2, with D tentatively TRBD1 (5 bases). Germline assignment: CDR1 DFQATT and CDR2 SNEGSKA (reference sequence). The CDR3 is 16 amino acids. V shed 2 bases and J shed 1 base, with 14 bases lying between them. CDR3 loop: CSARNQGVGNTGELFF. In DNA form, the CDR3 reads TGCAGTGCTAGAAACCAAGGGGTAGGGAACACCGGGGAGCTGTTTTTT.

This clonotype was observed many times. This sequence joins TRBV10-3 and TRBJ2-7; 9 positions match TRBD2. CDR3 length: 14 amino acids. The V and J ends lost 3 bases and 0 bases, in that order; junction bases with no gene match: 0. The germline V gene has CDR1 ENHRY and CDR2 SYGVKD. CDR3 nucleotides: TGTGCCATCAGTGAACTAGCGGGCTCCTACGAGCAGTACTTC. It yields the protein CAISELAGSYEQYF.

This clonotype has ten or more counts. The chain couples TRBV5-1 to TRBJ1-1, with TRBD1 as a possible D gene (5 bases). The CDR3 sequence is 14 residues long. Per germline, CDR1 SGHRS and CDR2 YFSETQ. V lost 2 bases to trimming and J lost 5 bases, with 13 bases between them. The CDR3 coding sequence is TGCGCCAGCAGCTTCCAGGGAAGAGGAACTGAAGCTTTCTTT. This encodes CASSFQGRGTEAFF.

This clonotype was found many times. The CDR3 coding sequence is TGCGCCAGCAGCCCGAGCTCGTCTAACTATGGCTACACCTTC. Protein product: CASSPSSSNYGYTF. This chain uses TRBV5-1 with TRBJ1-2, with D hard to call. Germline lookup yields CDR1 SGHRS and CDR2 YFSETQ. The CDR3 is 14 residues long. V was shortened by 4 bases and J by 0 bases, with 10 bases between the two germline ends.

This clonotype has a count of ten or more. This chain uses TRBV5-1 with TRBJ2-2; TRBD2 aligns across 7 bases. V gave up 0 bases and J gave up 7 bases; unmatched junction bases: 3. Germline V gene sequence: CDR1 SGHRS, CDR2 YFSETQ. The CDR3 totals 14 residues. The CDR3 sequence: CASSLVTGGGELFF. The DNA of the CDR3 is TGCGCCAGCAGCTTGGTCACGGGAGGCGGGGAGCTGTTTTTT.

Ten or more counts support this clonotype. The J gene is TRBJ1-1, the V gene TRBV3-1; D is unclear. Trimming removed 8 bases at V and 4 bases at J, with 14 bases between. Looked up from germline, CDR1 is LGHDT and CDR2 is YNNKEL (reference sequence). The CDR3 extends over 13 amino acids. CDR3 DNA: TGTGCCAGCGGGGAGGGCGGGATCACTGAAGCTTTCTTT. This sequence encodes CASGEGGITEAFF.

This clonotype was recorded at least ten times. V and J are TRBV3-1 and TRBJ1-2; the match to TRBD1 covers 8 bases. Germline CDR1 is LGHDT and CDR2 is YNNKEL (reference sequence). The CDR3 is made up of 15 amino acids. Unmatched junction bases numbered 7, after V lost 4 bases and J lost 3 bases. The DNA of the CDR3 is TGTGCCAGCAGCCGAGGGACAGGACATGACTATGGCTACACCTTC. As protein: CASSRGTGHDYGYTF. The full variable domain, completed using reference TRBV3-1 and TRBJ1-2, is DTAVSQTPKYLVTQMGNDKSIKCEQNLGHDTMYWYKQDSKKFLKIMFSYNNKELIINETVPNRFSPKSPDKAHLNLHINSLELGDSAVYFCASSRGTGHDYGYTFGSGTRLTVV.

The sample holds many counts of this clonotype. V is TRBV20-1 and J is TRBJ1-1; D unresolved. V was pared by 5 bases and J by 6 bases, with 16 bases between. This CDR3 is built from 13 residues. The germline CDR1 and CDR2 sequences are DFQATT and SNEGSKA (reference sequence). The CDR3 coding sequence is TGCAGTGCTTCGTCCGGAAGGGTCGCTGAAGCTTTCTTT. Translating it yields CSASSGRVAEAFF.

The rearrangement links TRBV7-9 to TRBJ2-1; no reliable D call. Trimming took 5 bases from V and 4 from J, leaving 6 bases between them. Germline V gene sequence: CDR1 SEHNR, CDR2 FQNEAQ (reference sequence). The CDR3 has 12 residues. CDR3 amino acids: CASSPQYNEQFF. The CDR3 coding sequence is TGTGCCAGCAGCCCACAGTACAATGAGCAGTTCTTC.

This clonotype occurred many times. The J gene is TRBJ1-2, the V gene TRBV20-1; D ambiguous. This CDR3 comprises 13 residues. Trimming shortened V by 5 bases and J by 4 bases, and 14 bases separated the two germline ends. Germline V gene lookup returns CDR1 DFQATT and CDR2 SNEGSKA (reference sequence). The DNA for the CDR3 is TGCAGTGCTGCCTCGGAGAGAAGCTATGGCTACACCTTC. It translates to CSAASERSYGYTF.

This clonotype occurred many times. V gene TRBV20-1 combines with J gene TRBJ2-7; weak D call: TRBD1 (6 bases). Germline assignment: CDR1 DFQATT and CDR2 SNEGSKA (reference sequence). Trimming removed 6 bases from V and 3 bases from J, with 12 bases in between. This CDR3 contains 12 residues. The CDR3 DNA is TGCAGTGCAAAGGGGACATACTACGAGCAGTACTTC. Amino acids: CSAKGTYYEQYF.

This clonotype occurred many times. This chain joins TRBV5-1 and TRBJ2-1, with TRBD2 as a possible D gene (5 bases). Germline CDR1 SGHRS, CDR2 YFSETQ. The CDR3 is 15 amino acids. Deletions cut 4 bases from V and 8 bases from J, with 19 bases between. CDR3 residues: CASSPFGDRRDEQFF. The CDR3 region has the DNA TGCGCCAGCAGCCCCTTTGGAGATCGGCGGGATGAGCAGTTCTTC.

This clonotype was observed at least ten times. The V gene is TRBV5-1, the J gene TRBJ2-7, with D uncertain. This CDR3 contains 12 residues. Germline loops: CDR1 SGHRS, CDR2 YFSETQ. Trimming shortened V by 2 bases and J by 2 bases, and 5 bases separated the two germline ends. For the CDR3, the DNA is TGCGCCAGCAGCTTAGTCCCCTACGAGCAGTACTTC. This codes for CASSLVPYEQYF. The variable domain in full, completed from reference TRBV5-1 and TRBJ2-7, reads KAGVTQTPRYLIKTRGQQVTLSCSPISGHRSVSWYQQTPGQGLQFLFEYFSETQRNKGNFPGRFSGRQFSNSRSEMNVSTLELGDSALYLCASSLVPYEQYFGPGTRLTVT.

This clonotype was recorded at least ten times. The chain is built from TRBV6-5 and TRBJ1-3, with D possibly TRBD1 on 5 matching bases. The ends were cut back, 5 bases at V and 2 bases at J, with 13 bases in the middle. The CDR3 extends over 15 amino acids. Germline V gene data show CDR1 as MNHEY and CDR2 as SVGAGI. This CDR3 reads CASSPRTITGNTIYF. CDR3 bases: TGTGCCAGCAGTCCCCGGACAATAACTGGAAACACCATATATTTT.

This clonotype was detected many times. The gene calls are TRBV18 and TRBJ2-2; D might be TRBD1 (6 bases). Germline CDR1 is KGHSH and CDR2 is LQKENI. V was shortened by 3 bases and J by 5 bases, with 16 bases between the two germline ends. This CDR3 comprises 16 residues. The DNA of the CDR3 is TGTGCCAGCTCACCTAGCAGGGGATCTGTTACCGGGGAGCTGTTTTTT. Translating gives CASSPSRGSVTGELFF.

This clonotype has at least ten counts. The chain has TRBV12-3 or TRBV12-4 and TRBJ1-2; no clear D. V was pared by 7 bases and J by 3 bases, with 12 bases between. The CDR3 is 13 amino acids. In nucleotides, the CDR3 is TGTGCCAGCACCACGGCAAAAGACTATGGCTACACCTTC. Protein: CASTTAKDYGYTF.

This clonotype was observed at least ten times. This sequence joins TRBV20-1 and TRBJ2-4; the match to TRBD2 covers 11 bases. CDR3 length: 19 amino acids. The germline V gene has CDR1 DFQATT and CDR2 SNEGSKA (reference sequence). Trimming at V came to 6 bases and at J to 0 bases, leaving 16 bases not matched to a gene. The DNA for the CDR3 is TGCAGTGCCCCAAACCCACTAGCGGGGGCCAAGCAAGCCAAAAACATTCAGTACTTC. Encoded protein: CSAPNPLAGAKQAKNIQYF.

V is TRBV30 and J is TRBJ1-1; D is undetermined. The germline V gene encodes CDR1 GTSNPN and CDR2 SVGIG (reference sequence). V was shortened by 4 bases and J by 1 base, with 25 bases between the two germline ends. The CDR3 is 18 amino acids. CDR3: CAWKGMSTLQEQNTEAFF. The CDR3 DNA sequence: TGTGCCTGGAAGGGTATGTCCACGCTTCAGGAGCAGAACACTGAAGCTTTCTTT.

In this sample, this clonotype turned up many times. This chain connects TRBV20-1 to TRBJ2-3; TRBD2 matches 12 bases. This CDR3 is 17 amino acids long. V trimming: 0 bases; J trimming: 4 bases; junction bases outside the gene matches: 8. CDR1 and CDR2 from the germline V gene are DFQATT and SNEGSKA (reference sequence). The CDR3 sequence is CSARDVTSGGSPDTQYF. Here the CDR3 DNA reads TGCAGTGCTAGAGATGTAACTAGCGGGGGGTCCCCAGATACGCAGTATTTT.

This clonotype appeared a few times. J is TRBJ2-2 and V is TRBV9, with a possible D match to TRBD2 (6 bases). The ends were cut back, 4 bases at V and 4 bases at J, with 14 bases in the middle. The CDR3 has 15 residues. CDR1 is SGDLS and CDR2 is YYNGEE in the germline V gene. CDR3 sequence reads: CASSFAGTPTGELFF. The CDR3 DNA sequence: TGTGCCAGCAGCTTTGCCGGGACTCCCACCGGGGAGCTGTTTTTT. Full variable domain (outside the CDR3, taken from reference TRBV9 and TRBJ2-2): DSGVTQTPKHLITATGQRVTLRCSPRSGDLSVYWYQQSLDQGLQFLIQYYNGEERAKGNILERFSAQQFPDLHSELNLSSLELGDSALYFCASSFAGTPTGELFFGEGSRLTVL.

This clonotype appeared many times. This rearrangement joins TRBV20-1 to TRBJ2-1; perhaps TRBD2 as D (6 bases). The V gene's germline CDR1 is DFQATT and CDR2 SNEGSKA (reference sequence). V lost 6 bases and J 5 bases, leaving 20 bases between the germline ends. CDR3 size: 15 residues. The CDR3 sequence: CSATGPGTLHNEQFF. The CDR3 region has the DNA TGCAGTGCCACAGGCCCGGGGACTCTACACAATGAGCAGTTCTTC.

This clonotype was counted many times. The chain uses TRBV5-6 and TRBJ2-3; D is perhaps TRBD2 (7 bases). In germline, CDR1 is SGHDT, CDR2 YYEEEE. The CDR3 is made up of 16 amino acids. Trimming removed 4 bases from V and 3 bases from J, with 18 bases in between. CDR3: CASSVAGGPGTDTQYF. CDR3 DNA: TGTGCCAGCAGCGTTGCCGGGGGGCCTGGGACAGATACGCAGTATTTT. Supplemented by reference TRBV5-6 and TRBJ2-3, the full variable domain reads DAGVTQSPTHLIKTRGQQVTLRCSPKSGHDTVSWYQQALGQGPQFIFQYYEEEERQRGNFPDRFSGHQFPNYSSELNVNALLLGDSALYLCASSVAGGPGTDTQYFGPGTRLTVL.